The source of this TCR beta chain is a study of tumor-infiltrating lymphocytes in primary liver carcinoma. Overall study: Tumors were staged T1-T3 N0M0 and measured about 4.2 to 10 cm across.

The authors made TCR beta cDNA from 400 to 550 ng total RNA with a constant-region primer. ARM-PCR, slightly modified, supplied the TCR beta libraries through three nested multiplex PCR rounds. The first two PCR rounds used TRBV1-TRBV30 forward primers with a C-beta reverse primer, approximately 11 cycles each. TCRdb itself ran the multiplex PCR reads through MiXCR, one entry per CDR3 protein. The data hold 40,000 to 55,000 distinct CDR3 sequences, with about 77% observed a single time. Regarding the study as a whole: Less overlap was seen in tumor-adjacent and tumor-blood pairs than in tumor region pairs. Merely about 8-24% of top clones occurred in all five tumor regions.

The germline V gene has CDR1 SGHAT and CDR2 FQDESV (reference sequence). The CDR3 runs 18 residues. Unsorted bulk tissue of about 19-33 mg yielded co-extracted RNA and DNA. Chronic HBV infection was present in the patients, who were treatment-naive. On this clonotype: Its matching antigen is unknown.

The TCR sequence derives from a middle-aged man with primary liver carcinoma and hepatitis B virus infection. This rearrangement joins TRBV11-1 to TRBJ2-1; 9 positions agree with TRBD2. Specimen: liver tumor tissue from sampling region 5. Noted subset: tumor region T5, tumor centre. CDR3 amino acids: CESSLYSSAGGSYNEQFF. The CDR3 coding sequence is TGTGAAAGCAGCTTATACAGCTCCGCGGGAGGGTCCTACAATGAGCAGTTCTTC.